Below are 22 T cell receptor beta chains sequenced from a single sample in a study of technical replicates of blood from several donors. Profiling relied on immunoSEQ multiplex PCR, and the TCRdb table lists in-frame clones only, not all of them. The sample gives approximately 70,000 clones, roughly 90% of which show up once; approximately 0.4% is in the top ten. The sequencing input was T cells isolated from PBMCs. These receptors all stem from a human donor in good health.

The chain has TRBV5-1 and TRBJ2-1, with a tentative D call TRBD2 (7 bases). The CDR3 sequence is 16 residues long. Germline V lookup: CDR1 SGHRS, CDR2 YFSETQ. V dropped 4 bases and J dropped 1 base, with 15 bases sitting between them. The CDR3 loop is CASSPGGGVSYNEQFF. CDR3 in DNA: TGCGCCAGCAGCCCTGGCGGGGGCGTTTCCTACAATGAGCAGTTCTTC.

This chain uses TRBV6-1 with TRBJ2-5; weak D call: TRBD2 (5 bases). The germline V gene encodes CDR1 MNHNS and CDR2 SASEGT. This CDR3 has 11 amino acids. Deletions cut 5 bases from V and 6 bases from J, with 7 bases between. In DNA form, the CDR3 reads TGTGCCAGCAGTCCGGGGAAGACCCAGTACTTC. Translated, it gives CASSPGKTQYF.

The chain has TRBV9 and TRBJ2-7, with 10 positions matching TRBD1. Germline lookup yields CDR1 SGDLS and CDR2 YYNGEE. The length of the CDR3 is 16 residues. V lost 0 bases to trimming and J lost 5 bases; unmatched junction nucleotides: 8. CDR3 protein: CASSVGWGQGTDEQYF. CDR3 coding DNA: TGTGCCAGCAGCGTAGGTTGGGGACAGGGGACCGACGAGCAGTACTTC. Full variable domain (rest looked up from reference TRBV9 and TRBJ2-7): DSGVTQTPKHLITATGQRVTLRCSPRSGDLSVYWYQQSLDQGLQFLIQYYNGEERAKGNILERFSAQQFPDLHSELNLSSLELGDSALYFCASSVGWGQGTDEQYFGPGTRLTVT.

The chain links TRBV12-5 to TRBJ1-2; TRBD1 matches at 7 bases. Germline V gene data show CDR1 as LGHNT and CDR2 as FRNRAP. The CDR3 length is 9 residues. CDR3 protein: CAGTDGYTF. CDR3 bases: TGTGCCGGGACAGATGGCTACACCTTC.

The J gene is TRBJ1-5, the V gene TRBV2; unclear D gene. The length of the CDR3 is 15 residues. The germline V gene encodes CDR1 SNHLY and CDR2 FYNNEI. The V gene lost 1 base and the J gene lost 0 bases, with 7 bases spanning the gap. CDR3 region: CASSEVQNSNQPQHF. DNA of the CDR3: TGTGCCAGCAGTGAAGTACAGAATAGCAATCAGCCCCAGCATTTT.

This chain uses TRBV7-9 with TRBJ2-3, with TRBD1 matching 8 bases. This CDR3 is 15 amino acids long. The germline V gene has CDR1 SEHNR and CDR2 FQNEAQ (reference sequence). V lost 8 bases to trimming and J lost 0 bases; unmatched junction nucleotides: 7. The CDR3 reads CASPPGTGSTDTQYF. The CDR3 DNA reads TGTGCCAGCCCTCCCGGGACAGGTAGCACAGATACGCAGTATTTT.

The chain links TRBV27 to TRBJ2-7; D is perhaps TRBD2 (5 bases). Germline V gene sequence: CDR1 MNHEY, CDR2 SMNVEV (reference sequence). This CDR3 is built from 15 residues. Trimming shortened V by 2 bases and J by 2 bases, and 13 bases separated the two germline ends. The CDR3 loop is CASSLLAIHTYEQYF. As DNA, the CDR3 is TGTGCCAGCAGTTTACTAGCTATTCACACCTACGAGCAGTACTTC.

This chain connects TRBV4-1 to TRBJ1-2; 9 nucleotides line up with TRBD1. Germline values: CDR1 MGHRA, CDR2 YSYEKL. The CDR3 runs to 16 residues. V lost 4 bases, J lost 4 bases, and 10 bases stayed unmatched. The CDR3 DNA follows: TGCGCCAGCAGCCTCTCCGGACAGGGGATTTCCTATGGCTACACCTTC. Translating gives CASSLSGQGISYGYTF.

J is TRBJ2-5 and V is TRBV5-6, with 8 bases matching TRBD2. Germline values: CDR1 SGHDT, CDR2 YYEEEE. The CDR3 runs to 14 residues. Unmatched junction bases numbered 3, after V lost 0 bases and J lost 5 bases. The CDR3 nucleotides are TGTGCCAGCAGCTTGGAAACGGGAGGGGAGACCCAGTACTTC. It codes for CASSLETGGETQYF.

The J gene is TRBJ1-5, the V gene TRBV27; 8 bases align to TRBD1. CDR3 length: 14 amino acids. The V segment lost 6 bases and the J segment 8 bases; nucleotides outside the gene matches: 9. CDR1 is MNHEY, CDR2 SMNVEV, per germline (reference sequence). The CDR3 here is CASSTQGAGEPQHF. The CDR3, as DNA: TGTGCCAGCAGCACGCAGGGGGCAGGGGAGCCCCAGCATTTT.

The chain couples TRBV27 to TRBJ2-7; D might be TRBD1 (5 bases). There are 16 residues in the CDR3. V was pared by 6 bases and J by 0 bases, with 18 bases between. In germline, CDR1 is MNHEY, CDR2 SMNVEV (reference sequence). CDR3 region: CASSSSGQLSSYEQYF. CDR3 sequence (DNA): TGTGCCAGCAGCTCCTCAGGGCAGCTTAGCTCCTACGAGCAGTACTTC.

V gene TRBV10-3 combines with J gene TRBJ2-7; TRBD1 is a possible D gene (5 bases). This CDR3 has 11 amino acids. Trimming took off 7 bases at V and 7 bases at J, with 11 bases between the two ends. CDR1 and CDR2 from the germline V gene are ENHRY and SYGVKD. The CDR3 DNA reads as TGTGCCATCAAAGGGGATAGAGAGCAGTACTTC. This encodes CAIKGDREQYF.

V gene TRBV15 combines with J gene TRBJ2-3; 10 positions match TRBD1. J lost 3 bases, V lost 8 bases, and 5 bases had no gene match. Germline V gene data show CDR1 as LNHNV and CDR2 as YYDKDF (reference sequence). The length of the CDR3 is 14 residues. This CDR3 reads CATDRGRGTDTQYF. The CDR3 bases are TGTGCCACCGACAGGGGGCGGGGGACAGATACGCAGTATTTT.

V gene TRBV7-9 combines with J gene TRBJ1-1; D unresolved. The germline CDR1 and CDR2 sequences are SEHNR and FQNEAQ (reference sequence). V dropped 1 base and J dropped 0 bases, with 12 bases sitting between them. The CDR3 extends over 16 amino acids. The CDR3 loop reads CASSLDPRGLNTEAFF. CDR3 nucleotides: TGTGCCAGCAGCTTAGATCCGCGAGGCCTGAACACTGAAGCTTTCTTT.

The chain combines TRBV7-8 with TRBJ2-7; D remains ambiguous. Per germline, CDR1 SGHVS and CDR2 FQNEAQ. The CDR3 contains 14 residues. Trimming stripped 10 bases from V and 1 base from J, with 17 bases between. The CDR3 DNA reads TGTGCCACAACCCCCCCTGACTCGTCCTACGAGCAGTACTTC. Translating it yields CATTPPDSSYEQYF.

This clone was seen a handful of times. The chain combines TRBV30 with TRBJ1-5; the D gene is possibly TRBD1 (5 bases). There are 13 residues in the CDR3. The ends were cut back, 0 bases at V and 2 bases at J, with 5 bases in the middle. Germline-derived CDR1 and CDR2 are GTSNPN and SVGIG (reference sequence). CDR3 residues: CAWSVQGNQPQHF. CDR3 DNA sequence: TGTGCCTGGAGTGTACAGGGCAATCAGCCCCAGCATTTT.

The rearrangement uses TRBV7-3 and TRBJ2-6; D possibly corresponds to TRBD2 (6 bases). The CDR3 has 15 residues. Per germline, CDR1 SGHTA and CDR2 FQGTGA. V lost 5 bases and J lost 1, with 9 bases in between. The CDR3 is CASSPAGSGANVLTF. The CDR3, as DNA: TGTGCCAGCAGCCCCGCGGGGTCTGGGGCCAACGTCCTGACTTTC. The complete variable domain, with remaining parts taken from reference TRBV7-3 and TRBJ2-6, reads GAGVSQTPSNKVTEKGKYVELRCDPISGHTALYWYRQSLGQGPEFLIYFQGTGAADDSGLPNDRFFAVRPEGSVSTLKIQRTERGDSAVYLCASSPAGSGANVLTFGAGSRLTVL.

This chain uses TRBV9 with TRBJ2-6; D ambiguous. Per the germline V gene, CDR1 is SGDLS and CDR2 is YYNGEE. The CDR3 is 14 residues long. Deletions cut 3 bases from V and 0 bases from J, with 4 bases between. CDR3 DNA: TGTGCCAGCAGCGGCGCCTCTGGGGCCAACGTCCTGACTTTC. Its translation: CASSGASGANVLTF.

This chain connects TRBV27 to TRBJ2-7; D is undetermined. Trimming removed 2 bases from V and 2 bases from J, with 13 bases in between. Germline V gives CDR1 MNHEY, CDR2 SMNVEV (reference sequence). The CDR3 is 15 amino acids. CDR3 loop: CASSLEPGRPYEQYF. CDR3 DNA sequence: TGTGCCAGCAGTTTAGAACCGGGTCGGCCCTACGAGCAGTACTTC.

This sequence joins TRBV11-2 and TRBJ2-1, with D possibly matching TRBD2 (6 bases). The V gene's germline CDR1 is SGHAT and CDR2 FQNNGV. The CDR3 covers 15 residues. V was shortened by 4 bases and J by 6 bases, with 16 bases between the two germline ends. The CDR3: CASSSDGRYPNEQFF. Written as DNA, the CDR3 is TGTGCCAGCAGCTCCGATGGGAGGTACCCCAATGAGCAGTTCTTC.

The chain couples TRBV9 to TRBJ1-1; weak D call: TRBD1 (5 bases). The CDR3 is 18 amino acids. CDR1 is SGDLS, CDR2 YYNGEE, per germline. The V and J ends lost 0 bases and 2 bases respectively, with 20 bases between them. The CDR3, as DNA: TGTGCCAGCAGCGTAGAAAGACAGCCCGGGCGGGGAAACACTGAAGCTTTCTTT. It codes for CASSVERQPGRGNTEAFF.

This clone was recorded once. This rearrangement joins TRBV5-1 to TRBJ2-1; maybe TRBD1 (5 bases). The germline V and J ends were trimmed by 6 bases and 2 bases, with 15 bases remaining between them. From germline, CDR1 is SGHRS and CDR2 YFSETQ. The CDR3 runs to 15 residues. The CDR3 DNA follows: TGCGCCAGCACCCTAGGGGTAAGAACCTACAATGAGCAGTTCTTC. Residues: CASTLGVRTYNEQFF.